This entry lists 5 T cell receptor beta chains sequenced from one sample in a study of vaccination and CD4 T cells after COVID-19. As for treatment: approximately nine-day PBMC culture with coronavirus spike peptide pools or control peptides (ViraFEST assay). No antigen is known for these receptors. The study sequenced cultured CD4+ T cell DNA using the Oncomine TCR Beta short-read assay. TCRdb fed the PCR reads into MiXCR, producing one record per CDR3 protein. The table shows roughly 11,000 distinct CDR3 sequences, with less than 80% occurring only once. Sequencing was carried out using CD4+ T cells from blood, cultured in vitro. These receptor sequences come from a human donor who had recovered from COVID-19.

This chain links TRBV24-1 with TRBJ2-7, with D uncertain. V dropped 6 bases and J dropped 1 base, with 9 bases sitting between them. This CDR3 is built from 13 residues. The germline V gene has CDR1 KGHDR and CDR2 SFDVKD. Written as DNA, the CDR3 is TGTGCCACCAGTACTACGGGTTCCTACGAGCAGTACTTC. It translates to CATSTTGSYEQYF.

The V gene is TRBV6-1, the J gene TRBJ2-3; D ambiguous. Germline V CDR1 and CDR2: MNHNS, SASEGT. V was cut by 5 bases and J by 4 bases, with 7 bases left in between. The CDR3 is 12 residues long. CDR3 DNA: TGTGCCAGCAGTCCGGCGGCAGATACGCAGTATTTT. Translated: CASSPAADTQYF.

The chain joins TRBV20-1 to TRBJ2-5, with a weak D call TRBD1 (5 bases). The CDR3 contains 12 residues. From germline, CDR1 is DFQATT and CDR2 SNEGSKA (reference sequence). V was shortened by 5 bases and J by 4 bases, with 11 bases between the two germline ends. Here the CDR3 reads CSAQIGVETQYF. For the CDR3, the DNA is TGCAGTGCTCAGATAGGGGTAGAGACCCAGTACTTC.

V and J are TRBV20-1 and TRBJ2-7, with D perhaps being TRBD1 or TRBD2 (5 bases each). The germline gives CDR1 DFQATT, CDR2 SNEGSKA (reference sequence). This CDR3 is built from 14 residues. The V end was cut by 2 bases, the J end by 7 bases, with 18 bases between. The CDR3 coding sequence is TGCAGTGCTAGACCGACCGGGACCCCCGGTGAGCAGTACTTC. Encoded protein: CSARPTGTPGEQYF.

This chain links TRBV6-2 or TRBV6-3 with TRBJ1-1; TRBD1 matches at 7 bases. The V and J ends lost 2 bases and 0 bases, in that order; junction bases with no gene match: 15. In germline, CDR1 is MNHEY, CDR2 SVGEGT. The CDR3 runs 19 residues. CDR3 protein: CASSYLLGIGTAMNTEAFF. The CDR3 bases are TGTGCCAGCAGTTACCTGCTCGGTATCGGGACAGCCATGAACACTGAAGCTTTCTTT.